The T cell receptor beta chain described here comes from a study of cytomegalovirus exposure and HLA in healthy donors (dated by TCRdb to 2017 to 2019). With respect to the entire study: An earlier analysis of several hundred of the donors reported 276 Gb of sequence data and around 110 million unique TCR beta sequences obtained from roughly 180 million T cells. About 330 gigabases of sequencing data and roughly 80 million unique TCR sequences made up an early release that covered several hundred HLA-typed donors. The genetic ancestry cluster associated with self-reported Caucasian donors included about 84% of the roughly 360 genotyped donors. The study aimed to test whether cataloging public T cell receptors could reveal signatures of past pathogen exposure. The study profiled the T cell repertoires of under 850 subjects by immunosequencing and related them to cytomegalovirus serostatus. Besides the first cohort of under 700 subjects, a separate validation cohort made up of roughly 120 different subjects was used. To predict cytomegalovirus infection status, the study brought together high-throughput TCR immunosequencing, statistical association of individual TCRs with disease status, and machine learning. To study patterns of TCR occurrence, a later analysis re-analyzed previously published TCR beta repertoires from 600 to 750 donors and added high-resolution HLA genotyping. In the later analysis, no new phenotypic data were used to find candidate immune exposures; instead, reliance was placed on TCR beta sequences and their occurrence across donors. An earlier analysis of 500 to 650 of the donors applied high-throughput TCR beta sequencing to assess whether each TCR beta V gene segment acted as functional or pseudogenic. Donor age, sex, ethnicity and CMV serostatus were compiled together with the repertoire data. A later genetic analysis used genome-wide SNP genotypes for about 65% of the 666 donors, treating that subset as a discovery cohort. Every discovery cohort repertoire had been produced on one sequencing platform. HLA typing covered class I and class II loci at four-digit resolution. Typing coverage varied by locus: roughly 620-630 donors for A, B, C, DRB1 and DQB1; approximately 500 for DQA1; about 600 for DPA1; under 490 for DPB1. Because of strong linkage in the cohort, roughly five DR-DQ haplotypes were treated as single units for association and clustering. Among about 390 genotyped donors of the cohort, an average of 235,054 unique TCR beta nucleotide sequences were sequenced per donor, about a sixth of them non-productive.

Overall study results and their limits: An association between a missense DCLRE1C variant and V-gene and J-gene trimming of TCR beta chains was found in a later genetic analysis and replicated in an independent cohort. A further reported finding was that TCR beta sequences accurately predicted the HLA-A and HLA-B alleles for most subjects in the first cohort. In a later analysis, HLA-associated TCR beta chains were found to be more clonally expanded and to have lower generation probabilities than equally common non-associated chains. Because some donors lacked HLA typing at each locus, the association tests relied only on the typed subset. The authors suggested that the approach could potentially be generalized to other disease states and immunological phenotypes. A later analysis reported that several top co-occurrence clusters appeared linked to parvovirus B19, influenza, CMV and Epstein-Barr virus. The only immune exposure information available for the cohort was CMV serostatus. The earlier analysis of approximately 560 of the donors excluded fewer than 20 rarely observed V segments, including chromosome 9 orphons, because counts were too low. Some IMGT-functional V segments, including TRBV6-2 and TRBV6-3, could not be told apart with the 87-base-pair reads, so those segments were excluded. A group of highly shared sequence variants was considered likely to be a technical artifact of the sequencing pipeline. The classifier was reported to diagnose cytomegalovirus status with high specificity and sensitivity in both the original and validation cohorts. At a false discovery rate of 0.05, a later analysis linked some 17,000 TCR beta sequences to specific HLA alleles. The presence/absence analyses assumed that sequencing depth was roughly uniform across donors, and that assumption may not be true. Most TCR sequences were seen in very few donors, while some public TCRs were found in many individuals. In a later analysis, TCR association rates were found to vary across HLA loci, with the most associated TCRs seen for DRB1 alleles and the fewest for HLA-C alleles. In a later analysis, most CMV-associated TCR beta chains were found to appear HLA-restricted, with HLA associations seemingly driven largely by CMV exposure. A later genetic analysis reported fewer N-insertions in productive TCRs among donors in an Asian-associated ancestry cluster than the roughly 700-donor mean. This cohort had only TCR beta chains sequenced, and the lack of alpha or paired-chain data limited which features could be detected. When HLA alleles, especially DR and DQ, strongly co-occurred, attributing TCR associations to individual alleles was difficult. A total of around 150 TCR beta chains were listed by the study as associated with cytomegalovirus. Correlated functional status among segregating V segments might reflect linkage disequilibrium, but an unknown experimental factor could not be ruled out. In vitro tests confirmed that a few of the cytomegalovirus-associated TCR beta chains recognize cytomegalovirus antigens. Broadly in line with IMGT annotations, most TCR beta V segments showed up in productive rearrangements about 90% or about 30% of the time in an earlier analysis of around 600 of the donors.

The cohort comprised approximately 700 healthy bone marrow donors. At the time of sampling, all cohort members were nominally healthy, though unrecorded immune exposures were likely present. The donor tested CMV seronegative and was one of the 352 seronegative cohort members. Each donor provided a peripheral blood sample, and peripheral blood mononuclear cells were used for TCR beta sequencing. The Qiagen DNeasy Blood Extraction Kit was used to extract genomic DNA from the blood cell samples. As encoded in the germline V gene (reference sequence), CDR1 is MNHEY while CDR2 is SMNVEV. From cysteine to phenylalanine, the CDR3 is 16 amino acids long. The DNA shown is the 48-base CDR3, in frame from base 1. V and J are truncated by 6 bases and 0 bases respectively, leaving an intervening sequence of 17 bases. The library was prepared using the immunoSEQ multiplex PCR assay. For the multiplex PCR, a mixture combining 60 forward primers for TCR Vbeta segments and 13 reverse primers for TCR Jbeta segments was used. The CDR3 region of rearranged TCR beta genes was amplified from genomic DNA by a multiplex PCR assay. The Illumina HiSeq System was used to sequence the amplified TCR beta libraries as 87-base-pair reads. The published analysis was carried out like this. A later analysis tallied 75 million to 85 million unique TCR beta chains across the 640 or so repertoires, and 10 million to 11 million of those chains were shared by two or more donors. Raw reads were error-corrected and collapsed into unique sequences with a nearest-neighbor algorithm that merged closely related sequences to remove PCR and sequencing errors. V, D and J gene segments were assigned by aligning CDR3 sequences to IMGT reference sequences. Each retained sequence needed at least a six-nucleotide match to both a V gene segment and a J gene segment. Rearrangements were called productive when the CDR3 lacked stop codons and stayed in frame with V and J; all others were non-productive. Following IMGT convention, CDR3 was defined as the stretch from the second conserved V-encoded cysteine up to the conserved J-encoded phenylalanine. In an earlier analysis of 500 to 650 of the donors, sequences lacking an unambiguous match to a single V gene segment were excluded. In an earlier analysis of around 590 of the donors, a V segment was called functional when productive rearrangements were above 56.7%, and segregating when the standard deviation between donors exceeded 5%. A statistical classification framework was developed to diagnose cytomegalovirus status using the catalog of TCR beta chain sequences. In a later analysis, V and J genes were assigned by comparing TCR nucleotide sequences against IMGT/GENE-DB human TR gene sequences. Using the TCRdist pipeline, a later analysis assigned CDR3 sequences along with most-parsimonious VDJ recombination scenarios. In a later analysis, each TCR beta chain was defined by its CDR3 amino acid sequence together with its V-gene family, and reads without a unique V-gene family were excluded. To address suspected cross-contamination and a sequencing artifact, a later analysis removed 450 to 700 highly shared, low-generation-probability nucleotide sequences. A later analysis calculated a clonal expansion index for each public chain from normalized within-repertoire ranks of inferred template counts. In a later analysis, generation probabilities were computed with a VDJ recombination model fitted to out-of-frame rearrangements, and the resulting probabilities were checked against IGoR. A later analysis scored TCR-TCR, TCR-HLA and TCR-CMV co-occurrence with hypergeometric tests, applying a repertoire-size bias correction to TCR pairs. To estimate false discovery rates, a later analysis permuted the HLA or CMV assignments 20 times. In a later analysis, co-occurring TCRs were grouped using DBSCAN, and TCRdist sequence similarity was added for clustering within HLA-allele-positive subsets. For co-occurrence clustering, repertoires with fewer than 30,000 or more than 120,000 public chains were excluded, along with five repertoires with anomalous nucleotide sharing. TCRdb carries this immuneACCESS record with in-frame sequences only. Its versions omit some clonotypes, under half of them owing to an unresolved V gene in the studies checked, with the rest unexplained. The DNA was the basis for D and trimming; V, J and clone size are from that table. This sample has about 150,000 clones in its table, and over 70% of those were observed once. Together, the top ten hold about 6.4% of the sample.

A remark on this clone: Its antigen target is currently unknown. No much larger clone is present one base from it, and per-base qualities are unavailable.

The sequence came from a young man in good health and CMV-seronegative. The sequenced sample consisted of PBMCs. The chain links TRBV27 with TRBJ1-2, and TRBD1 may be the D gene, going by 5 matching bases. The CDR3 corresponds to CASSFLPTATNYGYTF. The sequenced DNA: TGTGCCAGCAGCTTCTTGCCGACAGCTACTAACTATGGCTACACCTTC.